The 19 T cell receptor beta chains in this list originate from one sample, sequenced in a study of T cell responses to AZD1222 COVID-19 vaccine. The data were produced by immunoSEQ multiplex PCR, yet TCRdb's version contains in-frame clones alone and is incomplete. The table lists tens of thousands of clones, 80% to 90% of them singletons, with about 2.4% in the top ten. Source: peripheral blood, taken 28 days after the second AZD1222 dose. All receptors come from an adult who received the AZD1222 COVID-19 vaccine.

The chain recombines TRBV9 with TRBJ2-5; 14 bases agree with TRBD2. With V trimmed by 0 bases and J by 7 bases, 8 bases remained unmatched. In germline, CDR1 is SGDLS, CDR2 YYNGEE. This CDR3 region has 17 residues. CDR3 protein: CASSVGLAGGLGATQYF. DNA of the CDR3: TGTGCCAGCAGCGTAGGACTAGCGGGAGGGCTCGGCGCGACCCAGTACTTC.

The chain's CDR3 is CASSPLGSGIPLYNEQFF. CDR3 nucleotide sequence: TGTGCCAGCAGCCCCCTGGGTAGCGGGATTCCACTTTACAATGAGCAGTTCTTC. The chain carries TRBV3-1 (or the pseudogene TRBV3-2) and TRBJ2-1; 8 bases map to TRBD2. Looked up from germline, CDR1 is LGHDT and CDR2 is YNNKEL (reference sequence). The trim removed 4 bases at V and 4 bases at J, leaving 15 bases unmatched. The CDR3 runs to 18 residues.

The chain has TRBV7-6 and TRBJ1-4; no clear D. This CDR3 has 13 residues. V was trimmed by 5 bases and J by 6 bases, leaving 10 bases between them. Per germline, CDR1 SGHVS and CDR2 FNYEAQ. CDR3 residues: CASSTRTDEKLFF. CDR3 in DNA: TGTGCCAGCAGCACCCGGACGGATGAAAAACTGTTTTTT.

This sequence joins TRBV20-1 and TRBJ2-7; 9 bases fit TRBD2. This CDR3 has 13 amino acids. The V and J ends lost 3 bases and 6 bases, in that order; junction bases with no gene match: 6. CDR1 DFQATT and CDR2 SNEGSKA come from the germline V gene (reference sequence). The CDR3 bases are TGCAGTGCTAGTCAAGCGGGAGGTCTCGAGCAGTACTTC. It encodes CSASQAGGLEQYF.

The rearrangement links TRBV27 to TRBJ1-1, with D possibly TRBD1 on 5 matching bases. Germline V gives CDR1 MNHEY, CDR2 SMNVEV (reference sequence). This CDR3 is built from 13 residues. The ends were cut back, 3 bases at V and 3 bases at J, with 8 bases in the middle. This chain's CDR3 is CASSFGRDTEAFF. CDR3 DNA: TGTGCCAGCAGTTTTGGCAGGGACACTGAAGCTTTCTTT.

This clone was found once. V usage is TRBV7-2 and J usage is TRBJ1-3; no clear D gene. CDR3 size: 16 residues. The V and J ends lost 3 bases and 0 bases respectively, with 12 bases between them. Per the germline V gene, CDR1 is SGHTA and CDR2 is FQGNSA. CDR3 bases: TGTGCCAGCAGCTTTGTTGAAAATCTCTCTGGAAACACCATATATTTT. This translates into CASSFVENLSGNTIYF.

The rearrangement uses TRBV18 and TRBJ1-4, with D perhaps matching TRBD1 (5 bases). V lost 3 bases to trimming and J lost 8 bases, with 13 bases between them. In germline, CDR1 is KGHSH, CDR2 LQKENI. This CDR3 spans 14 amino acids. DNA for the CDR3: TGTGCCAGCTCACCCGGAACAGGTGGCGAAAAACTGTTTTTT. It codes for CASSPGTGGEKLFF.

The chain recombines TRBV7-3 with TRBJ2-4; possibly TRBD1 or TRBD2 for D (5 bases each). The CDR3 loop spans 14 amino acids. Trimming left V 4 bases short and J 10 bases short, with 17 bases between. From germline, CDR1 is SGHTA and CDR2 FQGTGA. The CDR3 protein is CASSSGLSAPIQYF. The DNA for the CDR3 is TGTGCCAGCAGCTCAGGGCTTAGCGCACCTATTCAGTACTTC.

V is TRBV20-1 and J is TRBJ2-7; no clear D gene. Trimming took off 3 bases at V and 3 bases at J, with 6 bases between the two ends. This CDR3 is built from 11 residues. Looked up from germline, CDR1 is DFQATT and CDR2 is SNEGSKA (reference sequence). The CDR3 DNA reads TGCAGTGCTAGTCAGGACTACGAGCAGTACTTC. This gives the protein CSASQDYEQYF.

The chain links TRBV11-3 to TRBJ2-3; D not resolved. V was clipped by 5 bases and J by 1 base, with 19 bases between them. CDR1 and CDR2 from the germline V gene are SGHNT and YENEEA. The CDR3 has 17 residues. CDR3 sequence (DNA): TGTGCCAGCAGCGAGGTATTCGACGAGACGGGCACAGATACGCAGTATTTT. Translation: CASSEVFDETGTDTQYF.

The DNA for the CDR3 is TGTGCCAGCAGTGAAAGGTTTCGGGAGACAGGGAACACTGAAGCTTTCTTT. It codes for CASSERFRETGNTEAFF. This chain joins TRBV2 and TRBJ1-1, with D possibly matching TRBD1 (6 bases). V was pared by 2 bases and J by 1 base, with 17 bases between. Germline assignment: CDR1 SNHLY and CDR2 FYNNEI. The CDR3 consists of 17 residues.

CDR3 loop: CASILAGAPSYEQYF. The CDR3 DNA is TGCGCCAGCATCCTAGCGGGAGCTCCCTCCTACGAGCAGTACTTC. J is TRBJ2-7 and V is TRBV10-2; 10 bases align to TRBD2. J gave up 0 bases and V 7 bases, and 6 bases lay outside the gene matches. Germline V gene sequence: CDR1 WSHSY, CDR2 SAAADI. The CDR3 length is 15 residues.

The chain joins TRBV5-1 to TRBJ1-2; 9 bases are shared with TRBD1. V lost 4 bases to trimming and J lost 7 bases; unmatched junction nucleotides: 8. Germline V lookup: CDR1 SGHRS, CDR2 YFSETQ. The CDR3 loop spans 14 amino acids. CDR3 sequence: CASSPQQGAGGYTF. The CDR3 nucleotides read TGCGCCAGCAGCCCTCAACAGGGGGCGGGTGGCTACACCTTC.

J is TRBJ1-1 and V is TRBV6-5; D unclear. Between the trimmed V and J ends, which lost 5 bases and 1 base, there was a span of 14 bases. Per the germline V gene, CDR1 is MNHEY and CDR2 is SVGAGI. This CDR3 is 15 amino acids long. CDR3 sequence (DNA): TGTGCCAGCAGTCCCGTGGTGGTCGGGAACACTGAAGCTTTCTTT. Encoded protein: CASSPVVVGNTEAFF.

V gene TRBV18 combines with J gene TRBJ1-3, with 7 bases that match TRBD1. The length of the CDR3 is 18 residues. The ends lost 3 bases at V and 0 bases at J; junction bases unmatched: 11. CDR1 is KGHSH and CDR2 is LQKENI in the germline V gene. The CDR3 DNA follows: TGTGCCAGCTCACCTGGGGACAGCATCCTCATCTCTGGAAACACCATATATTTT. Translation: CASSPGDSILISGNTIYF.

In DNA, the CDR3 is TGTGCCAGCAGCTTAGTAGGGGCAGAACAGGAACGGTATGGCTACACCTTC. It specifies CASSLVGAEQERYGYTF. V is TRBV7-9 and J is TRBJ1-2; D may be TRBD1 (5 bases). Trimming removed 1 base at V and 5 bases at J, with 20 bases between. The CDR3 sequence is 17 residues long. The germline V gene has CDR1 SEHNR and CDR2 FQNEAQ (reference sequence). The whole variable domain, remainder taken from reference TRBV7-9 and TRBJ1-2, is DTGVSQNPRHKITKRGQNVTFRCDPISEHNRLYWYRQTLGQGPEFLTYFQNEAQLEKSRLLSDRFSAERPKGSFSTLEIQRTEQGDSAMYLCASSLVGAEQERYGYTFGSGTRLTVV.

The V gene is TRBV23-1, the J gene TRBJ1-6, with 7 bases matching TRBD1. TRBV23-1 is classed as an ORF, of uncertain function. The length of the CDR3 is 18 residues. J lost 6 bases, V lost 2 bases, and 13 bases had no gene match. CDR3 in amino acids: CASSQPNRTTGTNSPLHF. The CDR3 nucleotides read TGCGCCAGCAGTCAACCTAATAGAACGACAGGGACTAATTCACCCCTCCACTTT.

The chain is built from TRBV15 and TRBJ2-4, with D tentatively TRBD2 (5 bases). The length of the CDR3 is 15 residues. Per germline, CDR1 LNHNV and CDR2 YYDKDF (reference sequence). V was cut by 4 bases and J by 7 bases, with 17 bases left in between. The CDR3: CATSKGSGLINIQYF. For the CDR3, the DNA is TGTGCCACCAGCAAAGGGTCGGGGTTAATCAACATTCAGTACTTC. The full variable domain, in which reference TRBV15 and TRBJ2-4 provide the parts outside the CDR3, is DAMVIQNPRYQVTQFGKPVTLSCSQTLNHNVMYWYQQKSSQAPKLLFHYYDKDFNNEADTPDNFQSRRPNTSFCFLDIRSPGLGDTAMYLCATSKGSGLINIQYFGAGTRLSVL.

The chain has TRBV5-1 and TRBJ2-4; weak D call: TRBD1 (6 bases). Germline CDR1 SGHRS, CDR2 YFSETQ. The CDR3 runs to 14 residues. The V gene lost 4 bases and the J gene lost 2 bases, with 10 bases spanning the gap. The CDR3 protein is CASSPQGSKNIQYF. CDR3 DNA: TGCGCCAGCAGCCCTCAGGGGTCCAAAAACATTCAGTACTTC.